Described below is a single T cell receptor (beta chain) sequence and its context. Its antigen is undetermined. Method: immunoSEQ multiplex PCR; TCRdb's copy keeps in-frame clones and lacks some. The table includes 2.5 million or so clones, roughly 92% detected once. The record originates from a study of shared clonotypes between healthy human individuals. General study points: Rarefaction gave evidence that sorted-subset sequencing remained incomplete despite large depth. It was expected that sequencing depth would affect clonotype sharing among donors. Blood was the sole source, and tissue repertoires probably differ. Generally, naive subsets came out with larger estimated richness than memory subsets.

Germline-derived CDR1 and CDR2 are MNHNS and SASEGT. The CDR3 spans 15 residues. Germline trimming cut 6 bases from V and 7 bases from J; bases unmatched to any gene: 10. The specimen sequenced was naive CD4+ T cells sorted from blood. Subset specified: CD45RA+ positively selected. The chain recombines TRBV6-1 with TRBJ1-4, with TRBD1 matching over 8 bases. This sequence was found in a man between 18 and 35 years old in good health. CDR3 sequence: CASRNSGGLGEKLFF. In nucleotides, the CDR3 is TGTGCCAGCAGGAATTCAGGGGGCCTCGGTGAAAAACTGTTTTTT.